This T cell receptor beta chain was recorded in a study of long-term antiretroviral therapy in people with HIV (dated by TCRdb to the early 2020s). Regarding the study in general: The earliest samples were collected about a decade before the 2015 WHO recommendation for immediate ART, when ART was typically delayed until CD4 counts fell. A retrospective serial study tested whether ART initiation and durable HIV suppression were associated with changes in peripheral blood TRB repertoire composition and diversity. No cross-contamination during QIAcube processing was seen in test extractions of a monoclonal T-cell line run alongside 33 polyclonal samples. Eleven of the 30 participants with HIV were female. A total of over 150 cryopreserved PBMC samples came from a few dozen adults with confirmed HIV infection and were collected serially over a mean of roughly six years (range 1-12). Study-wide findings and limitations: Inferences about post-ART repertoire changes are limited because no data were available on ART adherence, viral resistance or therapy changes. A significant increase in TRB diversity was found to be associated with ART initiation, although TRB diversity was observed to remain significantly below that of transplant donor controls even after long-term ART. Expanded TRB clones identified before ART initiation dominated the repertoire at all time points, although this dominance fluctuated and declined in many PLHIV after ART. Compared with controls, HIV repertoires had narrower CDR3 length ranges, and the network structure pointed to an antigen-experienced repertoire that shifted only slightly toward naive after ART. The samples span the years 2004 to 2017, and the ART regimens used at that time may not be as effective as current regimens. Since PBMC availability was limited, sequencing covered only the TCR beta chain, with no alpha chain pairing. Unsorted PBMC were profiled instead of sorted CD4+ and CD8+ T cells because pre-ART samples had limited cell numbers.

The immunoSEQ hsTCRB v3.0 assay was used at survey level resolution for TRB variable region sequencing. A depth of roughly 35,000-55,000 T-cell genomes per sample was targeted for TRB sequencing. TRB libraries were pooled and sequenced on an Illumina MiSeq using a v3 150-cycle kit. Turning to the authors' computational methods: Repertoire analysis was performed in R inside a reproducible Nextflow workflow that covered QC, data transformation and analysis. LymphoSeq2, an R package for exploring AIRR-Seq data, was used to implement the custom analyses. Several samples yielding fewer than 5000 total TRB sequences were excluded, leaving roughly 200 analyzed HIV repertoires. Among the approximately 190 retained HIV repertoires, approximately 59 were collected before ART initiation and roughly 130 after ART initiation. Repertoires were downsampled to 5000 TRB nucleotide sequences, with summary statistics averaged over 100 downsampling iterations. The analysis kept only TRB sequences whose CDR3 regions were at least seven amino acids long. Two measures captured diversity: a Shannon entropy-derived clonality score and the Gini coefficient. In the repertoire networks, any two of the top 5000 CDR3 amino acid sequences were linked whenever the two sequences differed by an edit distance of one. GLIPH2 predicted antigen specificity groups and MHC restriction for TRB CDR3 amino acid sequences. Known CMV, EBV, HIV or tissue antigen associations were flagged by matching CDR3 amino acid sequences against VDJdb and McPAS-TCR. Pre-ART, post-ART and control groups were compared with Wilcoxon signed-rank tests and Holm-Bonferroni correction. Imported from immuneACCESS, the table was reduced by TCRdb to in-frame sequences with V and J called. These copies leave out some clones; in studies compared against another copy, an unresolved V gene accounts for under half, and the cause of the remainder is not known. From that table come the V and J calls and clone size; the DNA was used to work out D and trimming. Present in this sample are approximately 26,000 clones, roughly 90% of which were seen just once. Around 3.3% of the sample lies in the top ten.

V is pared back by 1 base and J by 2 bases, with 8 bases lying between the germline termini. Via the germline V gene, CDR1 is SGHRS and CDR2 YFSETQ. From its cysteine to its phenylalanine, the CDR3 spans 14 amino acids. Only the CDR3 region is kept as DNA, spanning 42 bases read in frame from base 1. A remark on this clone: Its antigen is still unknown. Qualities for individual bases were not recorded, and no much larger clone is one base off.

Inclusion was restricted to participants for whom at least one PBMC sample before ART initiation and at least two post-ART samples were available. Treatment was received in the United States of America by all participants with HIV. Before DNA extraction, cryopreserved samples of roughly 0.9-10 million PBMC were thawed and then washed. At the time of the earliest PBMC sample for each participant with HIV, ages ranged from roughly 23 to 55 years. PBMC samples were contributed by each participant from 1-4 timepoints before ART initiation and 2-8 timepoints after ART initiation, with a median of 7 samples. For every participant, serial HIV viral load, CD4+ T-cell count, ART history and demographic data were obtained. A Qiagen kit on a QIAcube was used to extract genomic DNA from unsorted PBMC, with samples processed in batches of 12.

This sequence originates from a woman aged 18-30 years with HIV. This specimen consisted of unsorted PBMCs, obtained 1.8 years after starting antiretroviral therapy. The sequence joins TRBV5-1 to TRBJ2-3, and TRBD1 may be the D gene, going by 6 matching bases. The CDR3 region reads CASSLNRDTDTQYF. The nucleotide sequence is TGCGCCAGCAGCTTGAACAGGGACACAGATACGCAGTATTTT.